The T cell receptor beta chain under discussion was sequenced for a study of cytotoxic CD8 clonotypes in ibrutinib-treated CLL. About the research overall: It was after a median about 12 months of treatment, range 6 to 36, that response samples were taken.

The method was immunoSEQ multiplex PCR; TCRdb's version includes in-frame clones alone and lacks a portion of them. The sample yields approximately 200,000 clones, 55% to 85% seen once. This clone was seen more than once but under ten times. Its target is not known. General study findings and limits: Sustained-remission and progressing patients had unequal sampling times.

This CDR3 comprises 12 residues. Trimming left V 8 bases short and J 2 bases short, with 9 bases between. Germline V gene sequence: CDR1 MNHNS, CDR2 SASEGT. The rearrangement uses TRBV6-1 and TRBJ1-2; D is undetermined. The clonotype was recovered from a human donor with chronic lymphocytic leukemia. The input for sequencing was PBMCs, taken after 24 months of ibrutinib treatment. CDR3 amino acids: CASGEINYGYTF. DNA of the CDR3: TGTGCCAGCGGCGAAATAAACTATGGCTACACCTTC.